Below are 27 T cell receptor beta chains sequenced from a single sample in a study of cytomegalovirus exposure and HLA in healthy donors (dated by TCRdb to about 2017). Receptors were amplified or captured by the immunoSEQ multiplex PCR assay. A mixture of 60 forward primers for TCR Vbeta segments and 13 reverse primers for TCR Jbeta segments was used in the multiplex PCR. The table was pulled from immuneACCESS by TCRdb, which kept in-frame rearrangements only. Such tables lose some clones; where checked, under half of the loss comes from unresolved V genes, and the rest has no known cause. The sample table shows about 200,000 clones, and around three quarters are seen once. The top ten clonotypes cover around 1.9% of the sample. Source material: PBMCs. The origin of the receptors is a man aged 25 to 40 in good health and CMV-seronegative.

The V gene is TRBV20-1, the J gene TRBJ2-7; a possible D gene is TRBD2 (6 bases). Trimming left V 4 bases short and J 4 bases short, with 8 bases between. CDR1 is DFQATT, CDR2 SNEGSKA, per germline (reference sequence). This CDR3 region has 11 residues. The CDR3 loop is CSAKGLYEQYF. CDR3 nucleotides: TGCAGTGCTAAGGGACTTTACGAGCAGTACTTC.

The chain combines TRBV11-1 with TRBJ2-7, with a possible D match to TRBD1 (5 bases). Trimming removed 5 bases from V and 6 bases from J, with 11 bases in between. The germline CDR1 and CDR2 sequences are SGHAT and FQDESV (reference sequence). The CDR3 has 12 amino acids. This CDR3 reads CASSIDRGEQYF. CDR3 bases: TGTGCCAGCAGCATCGACAGAGGCGAGCAGTACTTC.

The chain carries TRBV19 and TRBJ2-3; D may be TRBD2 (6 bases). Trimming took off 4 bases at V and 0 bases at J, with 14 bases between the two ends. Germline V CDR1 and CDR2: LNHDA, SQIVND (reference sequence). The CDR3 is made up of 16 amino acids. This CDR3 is CASSTSSDPSTDTQYF. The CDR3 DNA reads TGTGCCAGTAGTACTTCTAGCGACCCTAGCACAGATACGCAGTATTTT.

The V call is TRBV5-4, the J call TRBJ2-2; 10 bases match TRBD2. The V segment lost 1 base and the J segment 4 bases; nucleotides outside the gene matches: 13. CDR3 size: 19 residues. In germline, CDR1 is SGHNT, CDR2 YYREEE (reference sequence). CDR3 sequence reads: CASSLRVSAGGPGTGELFF. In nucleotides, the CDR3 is TGTGCCAGCAGCTTGAGGGTCTCAGCGGGAGGGCCTGGCACCGGGGAGCTGTTTTTT.

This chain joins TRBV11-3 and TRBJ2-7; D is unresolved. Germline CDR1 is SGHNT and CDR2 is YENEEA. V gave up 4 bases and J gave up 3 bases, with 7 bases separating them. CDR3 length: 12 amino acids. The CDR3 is CASSSDNYEQYF. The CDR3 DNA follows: TGTGCCAGCAGCTCCGACAACTACGAGCAGTACTTC.

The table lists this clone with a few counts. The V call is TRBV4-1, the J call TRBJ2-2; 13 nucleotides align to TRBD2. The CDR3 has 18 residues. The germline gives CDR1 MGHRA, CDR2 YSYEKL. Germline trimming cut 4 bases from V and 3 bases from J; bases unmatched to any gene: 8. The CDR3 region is CASSLLAGGPGDTGELFF. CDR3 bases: TGCGCCAGCAGCCTACTAGCGGGAGGGCCGGGGGACACCGGGGAGCTGTTTTTT.

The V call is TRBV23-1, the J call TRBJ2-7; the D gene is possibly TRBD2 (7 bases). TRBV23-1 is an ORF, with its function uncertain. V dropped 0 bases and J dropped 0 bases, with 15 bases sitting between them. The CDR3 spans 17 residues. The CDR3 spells CASSQSRGTQSSYEQYF. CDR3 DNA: TGCGCCAGCAGTCAATCGCGGGGGACACAAAGCTCCTACGAGCAGTACTTC.

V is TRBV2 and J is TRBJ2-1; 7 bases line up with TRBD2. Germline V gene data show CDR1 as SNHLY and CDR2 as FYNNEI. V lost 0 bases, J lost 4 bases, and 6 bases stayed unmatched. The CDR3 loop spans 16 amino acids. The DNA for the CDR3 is TGTGCCAGCAGTGAAGCATTGCGGGAGATATACAATGAGCAGTTCTTC. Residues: CASSEALREIYNEQFF.

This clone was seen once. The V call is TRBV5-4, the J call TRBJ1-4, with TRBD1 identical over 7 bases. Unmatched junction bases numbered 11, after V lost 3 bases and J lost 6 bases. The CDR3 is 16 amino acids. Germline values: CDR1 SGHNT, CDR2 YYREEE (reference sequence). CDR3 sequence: CASSSTGDSPYEKLFF. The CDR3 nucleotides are TGTGCCAGCAGCTCGACGGGGGACAGTCCCTATGAAAAACTGTTTTTT.

CDR3 DNA sequence: TGCGCCAGCAGCTTGGCAGGGAAGGGCACCGGGGAGCTGTTTTTT. Translated: CASSLAGKGTGELFF. V usage is TRBV5-1 and J usage is TRBJ2-2; TRBD1 is a possible D gene (5 bases). There are 15 residues in the CDR3. Trimming removed 0 bases at V and 4 bases at J, with 10 bases between. The germline V gene encodes CDR1 SGHRS and CDR2 YFSETQ.

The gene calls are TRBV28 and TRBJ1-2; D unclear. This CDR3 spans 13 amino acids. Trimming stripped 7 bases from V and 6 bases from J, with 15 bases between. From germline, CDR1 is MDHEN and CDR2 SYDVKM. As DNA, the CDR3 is TGTGCCAGCACCCTCCCCTCGGAGAATGGCTACACCTTC. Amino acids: CASTLPSENGYTF.

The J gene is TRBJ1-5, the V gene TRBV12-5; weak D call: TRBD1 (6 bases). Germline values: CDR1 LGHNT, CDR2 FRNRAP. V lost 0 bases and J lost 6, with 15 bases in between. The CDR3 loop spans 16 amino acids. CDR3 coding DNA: TGTGCTAGTGGTTTGGTAAGGTCAAGGGGGACTCAGCCCCAGCATTTT. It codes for CASGLVRSRGTQPQHF.

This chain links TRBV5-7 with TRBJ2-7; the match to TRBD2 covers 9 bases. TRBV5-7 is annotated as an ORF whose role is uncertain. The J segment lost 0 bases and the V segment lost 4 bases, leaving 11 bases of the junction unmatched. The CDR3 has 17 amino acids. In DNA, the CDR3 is TGTGCCAGCAGCACCCCGAGGATTAGCGGGAGCTCCTACGAGCAGTACTTC. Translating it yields CASSTPRISGSSYEQYF.

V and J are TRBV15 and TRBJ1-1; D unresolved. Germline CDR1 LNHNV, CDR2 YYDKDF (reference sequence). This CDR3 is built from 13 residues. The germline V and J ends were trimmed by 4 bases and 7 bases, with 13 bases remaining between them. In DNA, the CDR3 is TGTGCCACCAGCACAGAGAACGCACTTGAAGCTTTCTTT. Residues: CATSTENALEAFF.

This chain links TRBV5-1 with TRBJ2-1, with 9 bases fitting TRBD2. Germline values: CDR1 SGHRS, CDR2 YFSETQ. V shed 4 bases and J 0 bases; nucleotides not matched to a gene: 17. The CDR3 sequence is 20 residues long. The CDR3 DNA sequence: TGCGCCAGCAGCCATCCGGGACTAGCCCTCCATGGAAGCTCCTACAATGAGCAGTTCTTC. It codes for CASSHPGLALHGSSYNEQFF.

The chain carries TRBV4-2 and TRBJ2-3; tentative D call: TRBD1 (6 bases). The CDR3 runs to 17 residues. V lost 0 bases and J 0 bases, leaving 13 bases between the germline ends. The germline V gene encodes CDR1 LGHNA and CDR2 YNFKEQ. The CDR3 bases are TGTGCCAGCAGCCAAGATTTCACCAGGGGTAGCACAGATACGCAGTATTTT. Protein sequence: CASSQDFTRGSTDTQYF.

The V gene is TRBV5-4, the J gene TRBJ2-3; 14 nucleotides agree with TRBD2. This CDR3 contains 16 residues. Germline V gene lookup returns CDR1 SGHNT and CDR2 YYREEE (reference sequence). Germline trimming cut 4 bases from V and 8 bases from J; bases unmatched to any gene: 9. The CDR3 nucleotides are TGTGCCAGCAGCAAGGGACTAGCGGGAGAAGCTGGTACGCAGTATTTT. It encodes CASSKGLAGEAGTQYF.

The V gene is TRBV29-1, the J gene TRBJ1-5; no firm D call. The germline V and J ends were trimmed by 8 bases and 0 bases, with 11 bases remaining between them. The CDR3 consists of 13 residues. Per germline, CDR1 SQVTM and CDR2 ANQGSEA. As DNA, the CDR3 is TGCAGCTTAGGAGATTATAGCAATCAGCCCCAGCATTTT. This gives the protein CSLGDYSNQPQHF.

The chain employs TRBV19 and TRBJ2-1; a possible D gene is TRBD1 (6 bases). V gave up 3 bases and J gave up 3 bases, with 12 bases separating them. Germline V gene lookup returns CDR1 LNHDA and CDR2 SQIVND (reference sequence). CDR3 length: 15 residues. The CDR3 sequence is CASSILMGHYNEQFF. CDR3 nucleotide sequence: TGTGCCAGTAGTATTTTGATGGGACACTACAATGAGCAGTTCTTC.

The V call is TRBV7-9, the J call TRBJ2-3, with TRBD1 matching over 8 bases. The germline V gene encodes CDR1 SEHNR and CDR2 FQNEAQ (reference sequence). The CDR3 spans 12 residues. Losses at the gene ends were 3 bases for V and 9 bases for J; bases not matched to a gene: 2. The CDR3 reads CASSFGQGTQYF. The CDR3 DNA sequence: TGTGCCAGCAGCTTTGGACAGGGAACGCAGTATTTT.

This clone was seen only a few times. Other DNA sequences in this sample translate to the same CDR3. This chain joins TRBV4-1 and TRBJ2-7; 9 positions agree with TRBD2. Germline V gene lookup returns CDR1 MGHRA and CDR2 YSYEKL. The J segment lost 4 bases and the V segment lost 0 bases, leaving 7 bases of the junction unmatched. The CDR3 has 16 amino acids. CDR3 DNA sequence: TGCGCCAGCAGCCAAGATAGAGGCGGGAGGGCATACGAGCAGTACTTC. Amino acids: CASSQDRGGRAYEQYF.

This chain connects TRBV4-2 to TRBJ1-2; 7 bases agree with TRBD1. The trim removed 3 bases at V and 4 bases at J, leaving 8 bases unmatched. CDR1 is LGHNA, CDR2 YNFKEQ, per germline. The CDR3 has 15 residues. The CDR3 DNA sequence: TGTGCCAGCAGCCAGAACAGGGGTTCCAGCTATGGCTACACCTTC. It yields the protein CASSQNRGSSYGYTF.

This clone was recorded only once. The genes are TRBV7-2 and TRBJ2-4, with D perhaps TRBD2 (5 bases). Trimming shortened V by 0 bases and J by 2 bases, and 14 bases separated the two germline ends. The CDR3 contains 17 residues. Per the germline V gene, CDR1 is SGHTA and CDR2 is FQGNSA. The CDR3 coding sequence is TGTGCCAGCAGCTTAGCTATAGCGAGCGTAACCAAAAACATTCAGTACTTC. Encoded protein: CASSLAIASVTKNIQYF. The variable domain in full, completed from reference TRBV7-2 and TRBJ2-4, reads GAGVSQSPSNKVTEKGKDVELRCDPISGHTALYWYRQSLGQGLEFLIYFQGNSAPDKSGLPSDRFSAERTGGSVSTLTIQRTQQEDSAVYLCASSLAIASVTKNIQYFGAGTRLSVL.

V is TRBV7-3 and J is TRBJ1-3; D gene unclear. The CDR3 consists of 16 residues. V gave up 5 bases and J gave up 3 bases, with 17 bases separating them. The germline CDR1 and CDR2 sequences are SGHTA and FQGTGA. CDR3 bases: TGTGCCAGCAGCCCGGAGGGTTTTAAATATGGAAACACCATATATTTT. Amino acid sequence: CASSPEGFKYGNTIYF.

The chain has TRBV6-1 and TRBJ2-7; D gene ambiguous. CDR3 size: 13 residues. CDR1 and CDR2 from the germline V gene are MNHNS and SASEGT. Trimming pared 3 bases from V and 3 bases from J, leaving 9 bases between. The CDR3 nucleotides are TGTGCCAGCAGTGAGGCGGCTAGCTACGAGCAGTACTTC. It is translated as CASSEAASYEQYF.

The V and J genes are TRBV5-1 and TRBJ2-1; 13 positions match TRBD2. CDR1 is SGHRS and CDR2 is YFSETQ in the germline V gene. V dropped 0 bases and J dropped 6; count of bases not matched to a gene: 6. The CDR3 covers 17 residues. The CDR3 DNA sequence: TGCGCCAGCAGCTTGGGGGTAACTAGCGGGAGGGCCAATGAGCAGTTCTTC. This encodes CASSLGVTSGRANEQFF. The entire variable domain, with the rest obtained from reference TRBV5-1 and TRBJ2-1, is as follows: KAGVTQTPRYLIKTRGQQVTLSCSPISGHRSVSWYQQTPGQGLQFLFEYFSETQRNKGNFPGRFSGRQFSNSRSEMNVSTLELGDSALYLCASSLGVTSGRANEQFFGPGTRLTVL.

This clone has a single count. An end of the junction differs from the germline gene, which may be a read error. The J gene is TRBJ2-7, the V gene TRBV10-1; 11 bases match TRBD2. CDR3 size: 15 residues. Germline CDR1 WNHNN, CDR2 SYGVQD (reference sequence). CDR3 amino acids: CAGSDIAGGPYEQYF. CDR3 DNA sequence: TGCGCCGGCAGTGATATAGCGGGAGGGCCTTACGAGCAGTACTTC.